This T cell receptor beta chain stems from a study of blood T cell repertoires in COVID-19 (dated by TCRdb to 2018 to 2021). Regarding the complete study: The collaborator samples originated in the United States, Italy and Spain and spanned the acute and convalescent phases of COVID-19. The prospective study material was composed of cDNA or gDNA derived from T cells, B-cell-depleted T cells, or PBMCs. The sample metadata nearly always contained a de-identified subject ID, COVID-19 status, age in years and sex. Where available, HLA class I and class II types were obtained from metadata supplied by the sample provider rather than from assay-based typing. The dataset comprised deeply sampled blood TCRbeta repertoires from subjects exposed to, actively infected with, or recovered from COVID-19. Samples were obtained from the ongoing ImmuneRACE study (first 160 participants) and from approximately 1,200 subjects provided by 6 global collaborators. The repertoires were released in a freely available public database meant as a resource for research on the immune response to SARS-CoV-2. The investigation overall reported the following: How much clinical and demographic metadata was included differed by source and by participant, and the metadata was provided uncurated.

Points on this clone: This clone's antigen is unknown. No much larger clone exists at a distance of one base, and base qualities are not known.

Enrolling through a virtual design, the prospective study's participants ranged in age from roughly 18 to 90 years and lived across 24 United States geographic areas. In the prospective study, participants were assigned to cohorts based on the clinical history participants reported in a screening survey and a study questionnaire. Each participant in the prospective study had whole blood, serum and a nasopharyngeal or oropharyngeal swab collected by mobile phlebotomists. Over an approximately 2-month period, participants in the prospective study had the option of providing additional blood draws and questionnaires. Before DNA extraction, blood samples from the prospective study were shipped at room temperature or frozen. TCRbeta CDR3 regions were amplified from genomic DNA by means of the immunoSEQ Assay, a bias-controlled multiplex PCR. The authors processed their data as follows. The number of nucleated cells in each sample was estimated from the amplification of reference gene primers within the assay. Sequence reads were collapsed and filtered to measure the absolute abundance of every unique TCRbeta CDR3 rearrangement. For each sample, productive Simpson clonality was calculated as the square root of Simpson's diversity index over productive rearrangements. The source is immuneACCESS, and TCRdb retained only in-frame sequences with V and J called. Part of the clones is not carried over; for the studies checked, unresolved V genes explain less than half of this, and the remainder is unexplained. D and trimming were read from the DNA, whereas the V and J calls and clone size are those reported in that table. The sample table contains 180,000 or so clones; only one count was recorded for about 82% of them. In total, the top ten clones hold approximately 5% of the sample.

V and J lose 3 bases and 8 bases, and a span of 14 bases separates them. The CDR3 covers 13 residues, taking in both the cysteine and the phenylalanine. The sequence is cut down to CDR3 DNA, 39 bases in frame from base 1. The germline V gene encodes CDR1 GTSNPN and CDR2 SVGIG (reference sequence). Recombination connected TRBV30 to TRBJ2-1; the D gene is possibly TRBD1, with 6 bases matching. Sequences were obtained from PBMCs or T cells enriched from blood (not recorded which). The receptor's source is a man aged 40-55 years with acute COVID-19. The CDR3 region reads CAWRIQGLDEQFF. Read as DNA, the sequence is TGTGCCTGGAGAATACAGGGTTTGGATGAGCAGTTCTTC.